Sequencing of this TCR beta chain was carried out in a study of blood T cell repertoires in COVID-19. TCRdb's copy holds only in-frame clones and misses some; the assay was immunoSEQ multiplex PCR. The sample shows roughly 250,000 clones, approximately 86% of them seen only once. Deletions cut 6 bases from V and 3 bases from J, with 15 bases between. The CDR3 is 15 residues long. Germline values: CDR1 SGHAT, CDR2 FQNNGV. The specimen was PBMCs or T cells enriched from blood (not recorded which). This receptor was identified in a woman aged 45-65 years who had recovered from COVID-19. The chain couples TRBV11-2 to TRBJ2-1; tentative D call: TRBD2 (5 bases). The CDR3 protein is CASRPIRGYYNEQFF. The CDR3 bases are TGTGCCAGCAGACCAATTAGAGGGTACTACAATGAGCAGTTCTTC.